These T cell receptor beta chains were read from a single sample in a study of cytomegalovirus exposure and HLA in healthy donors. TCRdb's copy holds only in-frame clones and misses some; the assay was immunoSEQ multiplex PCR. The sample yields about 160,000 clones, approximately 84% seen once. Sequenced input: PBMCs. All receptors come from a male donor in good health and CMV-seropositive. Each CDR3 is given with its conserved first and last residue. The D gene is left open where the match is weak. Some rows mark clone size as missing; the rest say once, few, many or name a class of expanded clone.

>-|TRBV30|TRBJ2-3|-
TGTGCCTGGAGTGTACTTGCGGGATTAGATACGCAGTATTTT
CAWSVLAGLDTQYF
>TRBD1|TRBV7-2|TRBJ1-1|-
TGTGCCAGCAGCTCAAACAGGGGTGAGGTTGGGAACACTGAAGCTTTCTTT
CASSSNRGEVGNTEAFF
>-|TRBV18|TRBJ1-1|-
TGTGCCAGCTCACCGATTGAGGGGGTTAACACTGAAGCTTTCTTT
CASSPIEGVNTEAFF
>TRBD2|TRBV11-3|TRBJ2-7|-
TGTGCCAGCAGCCGACCCGCGCAGCGGGGCCACTACGAGCAGTACTTC
CASSRPAQRGHYEQYF
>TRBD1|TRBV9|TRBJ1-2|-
TGTGCCAGCAGCGCTGACCAGGGGGACTATGGCTACACCTTC
CASSADQGDYGYTF
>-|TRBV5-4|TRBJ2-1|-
TGTGCCAGCAGCTTTGGCCTAGCTCCAAACAATGAGCAGTTCTTC
CASSFGLAPNNEQFF
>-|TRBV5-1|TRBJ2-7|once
TGCGCCAGCAGCCCTCGGCAGGTCTCCTACGAGCAGTACTTC
CASSPRQVSYEQYF
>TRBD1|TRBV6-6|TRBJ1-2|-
TGTGCCAGCAGTTACGGTGAACAGGGGGCGGAGGGCTACACCTTC
CASSYGEQGAEGYTF
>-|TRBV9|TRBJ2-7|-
TGTGCCAGCAGCGTTACTAGCTCCCTTATCTACGAGCAGTACTTC
CASSVTSSLIYEQYF
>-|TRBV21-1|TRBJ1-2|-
TGTGCCAGCCTGATGCCACAGGGGATAGGTAAAGGCTACACCTTC
CASLMPQGIGKGYTF
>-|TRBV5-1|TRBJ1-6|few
TGCGCCAGCAGCTCCGAGGGGGAAACCTATAATTCACCCCTCCACTTT
CASSSEGETYNSPLHF
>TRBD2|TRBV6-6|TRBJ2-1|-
TGTGCCAGCAGCCCCCGGGGGCGGGAGGTCCTGGATGAGCAGTTCTTC
CASSPRGREVLDEQFF
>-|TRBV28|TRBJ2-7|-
TGTGCCAGCAGGGCGGGCGAGCAGTACTTC
CASRAGEQYF
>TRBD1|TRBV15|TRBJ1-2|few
TGTGCCACCAGCAGCGGGACAGGGTATATTTTCTACACCTTC
CATSSGTGYIFYTF
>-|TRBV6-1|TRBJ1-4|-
TGTGCCAGCAGTCCCCCCCTTGAAAAACTGTTTTTT
CASSPPLEKLFF
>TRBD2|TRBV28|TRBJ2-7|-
TGTGCCAGCAGTACGACTCGACTAGCGAAGGCCTACGAGCAGTACTTC
CASSTTRLAKAYEQYF
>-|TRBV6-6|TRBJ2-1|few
TGTGCCAGCAGTAGCCACGCCACAGGGTACAATGAGCAGTTCTTC
CASSSHATGYNEQFF
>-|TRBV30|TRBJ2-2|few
TGTGCCTGGAGTGACCCCTTTGTGGGAGAGTGGTCCGGGGAGCTGTTTTTT
CAWSDPFVGEWSGELFF
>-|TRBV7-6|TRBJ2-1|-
TGTGCCAGCAGCTCCCACAACTACAATGAGCAGTTCTTC
CASSSHNYNEQFF
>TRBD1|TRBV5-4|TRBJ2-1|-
TGTGCCAGCAGCTCCCAGCGACAGGGGCGGGATGAGCAGTTCTTC
CASSSQRQGRDEQFF
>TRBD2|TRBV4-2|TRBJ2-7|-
TGTGCCAGCAGCCAAGACCCTAGCGGGAGGGGGGGGGAGCAGTACTTC
CASSQDPSGRGGEQYF
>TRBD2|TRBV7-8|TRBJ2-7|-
TGTGCCAGCAGCTTAAGGCGGGAGTTGTACGAGCAGTACTTC
CASSLRRELYEQYF
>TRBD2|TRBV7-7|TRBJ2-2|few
TGTGCTAGCAGCCCCCGGGAAGCGGGAGCGTCCACCGGGGAGCTGTTTTTT
CASSPREAGASTGELFF
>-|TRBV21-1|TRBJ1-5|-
TGTGCCAGCAGTCGGGAGGGCAGGCCCAATAGCAATCAGCCCCAGCATTTT
CASSREGRPNSNQPQHF
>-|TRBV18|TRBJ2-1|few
TGTGCCAGCTCACCACGATTGGAGGTTGGGAATGAGCAGTTCTTC
CASSPRLEVGNEQFF
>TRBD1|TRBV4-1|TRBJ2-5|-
TGCGCCAGCAGCCTCGGACAGGGTCATCAGACCCAGTACTTC
CASSLGQGHQTQYF
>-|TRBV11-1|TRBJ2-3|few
TGTGCCAGCAGCCCGGGACAATACACAGATACGCAGTATTTT
CASSPGQYTDTQYF
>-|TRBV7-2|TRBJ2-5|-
TGTGCCAGTGGGGGGTTCCAGTACCAAGAGACCCAGTACTTC
CASGGFQYQETQYF
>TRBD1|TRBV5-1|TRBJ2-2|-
TGCGCCAGCAGCTTGTCCGACAGGGCCACCGGGGAGCTGTTTTTT
CASSLSDRATGELFF
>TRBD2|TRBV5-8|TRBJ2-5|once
TGTGCCAGCAGCACGGGACTAGCGGGAGTCCAAGAGACCCAGTACTTC
CASSTGLAGVQETQYF
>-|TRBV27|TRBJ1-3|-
TGTGCCAGCAGTTCCTTATCGGCAGGGTCTGGAAACACCATATATTTT
CASSSLSAGSGNTIYF
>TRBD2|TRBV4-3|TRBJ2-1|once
TGCGCCAGCAGCCAACAGGGACTAGCGGACTCCTACAATGAGCAGTTCTTC
CASSQQGLADSYNEQFF
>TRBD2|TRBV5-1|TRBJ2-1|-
TGCGCCAGCAGCTTGGACGGGGTACTAGCGGGAGGGCGATCCTACAATGAGCAGTTCTTC
CASSLDGVLAGGRSYNEQFF
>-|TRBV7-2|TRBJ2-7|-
TGTGCCAGCAGCTTAGCGTGGAGGGGACCCTACGAGCAGTACTTC
CASSLAWRGPYEQYF
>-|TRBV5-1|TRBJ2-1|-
TGCGCCAGCAGCCATGTAGCGGCATACAATGAGCAGTTCTTC
CASSHVAAYNEQFF
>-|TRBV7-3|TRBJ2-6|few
TGTGCCAGCAGCTTACCGAACTCGGGACAAAGCTTTGGCTCTGGGGCCAACGTCCTGACTTTC
CASSLPNSGQSFGSGANVLTF